A single sample is the source of the 9 T cell receptor beta chains below, sequenced in a study of radiotherapy plus CTLA-4 blockade in lung cancer. TCRdb's table, derived via immunoSEQ multiplex PCR, lists solely in-frame clones and lacks some. The sample carries roughly 35,000 clones, roughly 70% recorded once. This specimen consisted of peripheral blood, obtained from a patient treated with radiotherapy plus ipilimumab. These receptors were taken from a human donor with non-small cell lung cancer that progressed on radiotherapy plus ipilimumab.

The chain employs TRBV7-9 and TRBJ2-1; the match to TRBD1 covers 8 bases. The CDR3 extends over 14 amino acids. V lost 3 bases, J lost 7 bases, and 5 bases stayed unmatched. Per germline, CDR1 SEHNR and CDR2 FQNEAQ (reference sequence). As DNA, the CDR3 is TGTGCCAGCAGCTTCGGACAGGGCGGGAATGAGCAGTTCTTC. Residues: CASSFGQGGNEQFF.

The chain couples TRBV7-3 to TRBJ2-2, with unresolved D. In germline, CDR1 is SGHTA, CDR2 FQGTGA. The CDR3 is 14 amino acids. V gave up 9 bases and J gave up 2 bases, with 13 bases separating them. CDR3 sequence: CASRSQDNTGELFF. Here the CDR3 DNA reads TGTGCCAGTCGTAGCCAGGATAACACCGGGGAGCTGTTTTTT.

The chain employs TRBV9 and TRBJ2-5, with D hard to call. Trimming shortened V by 4 bases and J by 0 bases, and 7 bases separated the two germline ends. This CDR3 has 13 residues. The germline gives CDR1 SGDLS, CDR2 YYNGEE. The CDR3 protein is CASSPPNQETQYF. Here the CDR3 DNA reads TGTGCCAGCAGCCCCCCCAACCAAGAGACCCAGTACTTC.

The chain links TRBV6-6 to TRBJ2-7; TRBD2 aligns across 9 bases. This CDR3 region has 16 residues. Germline CDR1 is MNHNY and CDR2 is SVGAGI (reference sequence). Losses at the gene ends were 2 bases for V and 3 bases for J; bases not matched to a gene: 8. CDR3 in amino acids: CASSYLAGIPYYEQYF. As DNA, the CDR3 is TGTGCCAGCAGTTACCTAGCGGGGATACCTTACTACGAGCAGTACTTC.

The chain couples TRBV7-9 to TRBJ1-1, with 9 bases matching TRBD1. The CDR3 spans 16 residues. V gave up 1 base and J gave up 7 bases; unmatched junction bases: 10. In germline, CDR1 is SEHNR, CDR2 FQNEAQ (reference sequence). The CDR3 spells CASSLVTGTGRFEAFF. The DNA for the CDR3 is TGTGCCAGCAGCTTAGTGACGGGGACAGGGAGATTTGAAGCTTTCTTT.

CDR3 region: CASSSRTGAHSYEQYF. In nucleotides, the CDR3 is TGTGCCAGCAGTTCCAGGACAGGGGCCCATTCCTACGAGCAGTACTTC. The chain joins TRBV28 to TRBJ2-7, with 9 positions matching TRBD1. Per the germline V gene, CDR1 is MDHEN and CDR2 is SYDVKM. This CDR3 spans 16 amino acids. J was trimmed by 1 base and V by 4 bases; bases with no gene match: 8.

The CDR3 region is CASSVGGGAIGNEQFF. CDR3 bases: TGTGCCAGCAGCGTAGGAGGGGGGGCGATAGGCAATGAGCAGTTCTTC. The V call is TRBV9, the J call TRBJ2-1; D might be TRBD2 (7 bases). CDR3 length equals 16 residues. The ends were cut back, 0 bases at V and 6 bases at J, with 16 bases in the middle. Per germline, CDR1 SGDLS and CDR2 YYNGEE.

The chain joins TRBV18 to TRBJ2-3, with 7 bases that match TRBD1. Trimming removed 6 bases from V and 0 bases from J; junction bases left unmatched: 6. In germline, CDR1 is KGHSH, CDR2 LQKENI. The CDR3 sequence is 15 residues long. CDR3: CASSSGQSSTDTQYF. The CDR3, as DNA: TGTGCCAGCTCCTCGGGACAGTCTAGCACAGATACGCAGTATTTT.

CDR3 nucleotide sequence: TGTGCCAGCTGGCGGGAGGGGGATACGCAGTATTTT. Amino acid sequence: CASWREGDTQYF. The rearrangement joins TRBV5-4 to TRBJ2-3; 9 bases fit TRBD2. The germline CDR1 and CDR2 sequences are SGHNT and YYREEE (reference sequence). The CDR3 has 12 residues. The V and J ends lost 7 bases and 6 bases, in that order; junction bases with no gene match: 3.